This T cell receptor beta chain was documented in a study of cytomegalovirus exposure and HLA in healthy donors. Study in general: Findings of an earlier analysis included around 100 million unique TCR beta sequences from 190 million or so T cells.

Worth noting for this clone: Its antigen is unidentified.

Study-wide findings and caveats: Within an earlier analysis, most TCR beta V segments proved productive either about 87% or about 30% of the time.

This PCR relied on a set of 60 Vbeta primers and 13 Jbeta primers. Some clones are missing from TCRdb's copy, which holds only in-frame ones; the method was immunoSEQ multiplex PCR. The sample lists some 140,000 clones, approximately 10% seen once, with 6% to 7.5% in the top ten. V shed 3 bases and J shed 6 bases, with 11 bases lying between them. This CDR3 has 13 residues. In germline, CDR1 is SGHNT, CDR2 YENEEA. The sequence derives from a woman in her thirties or forties in good health and CMV-seropositive. Sequencing was carried out using PBMCs. The chain is built from TRBV11-3 and TRBJ1-2, with D perhaps TRBD1 (6 bases). The CDR3 coding sequence is TGTGCCAGCAGCTTCGACAGGACAAATGGCTACACCTTC. It yields the protein CASSFDRTNGYTF.